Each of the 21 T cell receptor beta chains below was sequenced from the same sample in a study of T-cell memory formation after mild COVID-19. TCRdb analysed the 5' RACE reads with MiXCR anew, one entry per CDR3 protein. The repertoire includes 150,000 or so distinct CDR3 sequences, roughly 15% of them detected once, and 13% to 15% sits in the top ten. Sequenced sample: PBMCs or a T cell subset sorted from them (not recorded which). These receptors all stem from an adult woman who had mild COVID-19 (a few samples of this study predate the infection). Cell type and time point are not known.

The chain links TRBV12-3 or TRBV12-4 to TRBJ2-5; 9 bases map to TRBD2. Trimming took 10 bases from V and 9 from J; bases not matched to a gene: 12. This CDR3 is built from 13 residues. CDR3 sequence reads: CAISRGSGRAQYF. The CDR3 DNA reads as TGTGCCATCTCAAGGGGTAGCGGGAGAGCCCAGTACTTC.

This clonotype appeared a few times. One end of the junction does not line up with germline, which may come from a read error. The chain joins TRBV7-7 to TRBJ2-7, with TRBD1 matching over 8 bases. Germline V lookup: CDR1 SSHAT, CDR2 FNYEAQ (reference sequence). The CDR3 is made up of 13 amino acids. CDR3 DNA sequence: TGTGCTAGCAGCTTCGGGACAGGCTACGAGCAGTACTTC. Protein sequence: CASSFGTGYEQYF.

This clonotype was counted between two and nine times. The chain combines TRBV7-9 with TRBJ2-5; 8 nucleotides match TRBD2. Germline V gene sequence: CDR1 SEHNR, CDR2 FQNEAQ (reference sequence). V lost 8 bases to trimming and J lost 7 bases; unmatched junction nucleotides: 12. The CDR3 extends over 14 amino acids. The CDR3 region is CASEGREAPRTQYF. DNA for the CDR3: TGTGCCAGCGAGGGGCGGGAGGCGCCACGGACCCAGTACTTC.

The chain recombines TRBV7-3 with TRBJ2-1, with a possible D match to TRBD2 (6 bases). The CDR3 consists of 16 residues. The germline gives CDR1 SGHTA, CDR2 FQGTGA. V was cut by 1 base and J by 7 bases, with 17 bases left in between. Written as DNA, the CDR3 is TGTGCCAGCAGCTTAAAGCCCCGGGAGTTGCCGAATGAGCAGTTCTTC. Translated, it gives CASSLKPRELPNEQFF.

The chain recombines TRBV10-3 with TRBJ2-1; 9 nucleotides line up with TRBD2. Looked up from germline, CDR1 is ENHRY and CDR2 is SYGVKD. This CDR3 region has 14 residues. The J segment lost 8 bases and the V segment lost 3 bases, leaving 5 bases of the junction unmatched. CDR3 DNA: TGTGCCATCAGTGAACTAGCGGGTAGTGATGAGCAGTTCTTC. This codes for CAISELAGSDEQFF.

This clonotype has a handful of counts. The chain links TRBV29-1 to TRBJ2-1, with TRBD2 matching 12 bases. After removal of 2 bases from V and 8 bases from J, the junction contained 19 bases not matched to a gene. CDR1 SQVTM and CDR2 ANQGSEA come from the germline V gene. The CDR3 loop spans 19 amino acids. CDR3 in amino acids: CSVEPSRVPSGRALHEQFF. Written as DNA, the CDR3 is TGCAGCGTTGAACCCTCCAGGGTGCCTAGCGGGAGGGCCCTCCATGAGCAGTTCTTC.

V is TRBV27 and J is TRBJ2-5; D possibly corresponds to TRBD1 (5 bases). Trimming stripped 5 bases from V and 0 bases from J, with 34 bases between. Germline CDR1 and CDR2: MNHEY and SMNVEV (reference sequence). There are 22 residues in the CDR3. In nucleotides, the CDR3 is TGTGCCAGCAGTCCAACTACAGGAACCGGTCTCGGGCCCTTTAGTCACCAAGAGACCCAGTACTTC. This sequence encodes CASSPTTGTGLGPFSHQETQYF.

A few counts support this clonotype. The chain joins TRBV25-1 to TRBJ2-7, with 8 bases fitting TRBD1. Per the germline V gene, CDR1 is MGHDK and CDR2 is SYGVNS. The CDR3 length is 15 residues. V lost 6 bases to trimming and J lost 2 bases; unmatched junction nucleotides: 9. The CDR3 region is CASRTGTGLTYEQYF. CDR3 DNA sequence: TGTGCCAGCAGAACCGGGACAGGACTTACCTACGAGCAGTACTTC.

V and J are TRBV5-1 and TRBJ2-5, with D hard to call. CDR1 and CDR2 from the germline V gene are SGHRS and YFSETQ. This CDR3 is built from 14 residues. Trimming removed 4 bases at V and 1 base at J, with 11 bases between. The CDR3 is CASSAMATQETQYF. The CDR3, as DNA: TGCGCCAGCAGCGCCATGGCTACCCAAGAGACCCAGTACTTC.

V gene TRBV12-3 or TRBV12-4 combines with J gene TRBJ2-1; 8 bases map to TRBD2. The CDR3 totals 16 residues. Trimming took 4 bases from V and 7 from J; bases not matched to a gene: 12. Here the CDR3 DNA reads TGTGCCAGCAGTTACGAACTAGCGGCTCGAGCTAATGAGCAGTTCTTC. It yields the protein CASSYELAARANEQFF.

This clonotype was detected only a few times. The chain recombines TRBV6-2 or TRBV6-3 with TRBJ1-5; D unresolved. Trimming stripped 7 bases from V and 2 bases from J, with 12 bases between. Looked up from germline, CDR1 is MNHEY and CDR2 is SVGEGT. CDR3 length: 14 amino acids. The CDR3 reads CASNGRRGNQPQHF. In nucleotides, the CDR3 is TGTGCCAGCAATGGGAGACGGGGCAATCAGCCCCAGCATTTT.

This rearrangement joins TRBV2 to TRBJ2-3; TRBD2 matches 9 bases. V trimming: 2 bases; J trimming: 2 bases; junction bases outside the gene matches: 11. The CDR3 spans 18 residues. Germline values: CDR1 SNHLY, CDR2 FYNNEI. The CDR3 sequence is CASSERASGTTLTDTQYF. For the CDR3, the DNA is TGTGCCAGCAGTGAAAGGGCTAGCGGGACGACACTCACAGATACGCAGTATTTT. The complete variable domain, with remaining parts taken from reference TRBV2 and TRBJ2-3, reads EPEVTQTPSHQVTQMGQEVILRCVPISNHLYFYWYRQILGQKVEFLVSFYNNEISEKSEIFDDQFSVERPDGSNFTLKIRSTKLEDSAMYFCASSERASGTTLTDTQYFGPGTRLTVL.

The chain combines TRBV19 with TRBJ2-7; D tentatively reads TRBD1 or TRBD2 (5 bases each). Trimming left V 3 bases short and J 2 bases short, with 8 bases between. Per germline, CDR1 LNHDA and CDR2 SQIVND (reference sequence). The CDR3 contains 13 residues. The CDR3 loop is CASSMGVAYEQYF. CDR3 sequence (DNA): TGTGCCAGTAGTATGGGGGTGGCCTACGAGCAGTACTTC.

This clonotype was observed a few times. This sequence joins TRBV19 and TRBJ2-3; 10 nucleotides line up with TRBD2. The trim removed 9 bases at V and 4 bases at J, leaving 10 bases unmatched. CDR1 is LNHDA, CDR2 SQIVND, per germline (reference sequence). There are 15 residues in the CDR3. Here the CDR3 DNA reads TGTGCCAGCTCGCCTAGCGGGGGTTCTTCAGATACGCAGTATTTT. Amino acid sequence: CASSPSGGSSDTQYF.

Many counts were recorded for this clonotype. The CDR3 coding sequence is TGCGCCAGCAGCTTGGAGACTACAAGCAATGAGCAGTTCTTC. This encodes CASSLETTSNEQFF. This chain uses TRBV5-1 with TRBJ2-1, with D possibly being TRBD2 (5 bases). Germline V gene data show CDR1 as SGHRS and CDR2 as YFSETQ. The germline V and J ends were trimmed by 0 bases and 6 bases, with 10 bases remaining between them. This CDR3 region has 14 residues.

CDR3 coding DNA: TGTGCCAGCAGTGGACAGGGAAGGGGAAACACCATATATTTT. Amino acid sequence: CASSGQGRGNTIYF. V and J are TRBV6-5 and TRBJ1-3, with TRBD1 matching over 8 bases. The J segment lost 4 bases and the V segment lost 5 bases, leaving 4 bases of the junction unmatched. Germline V gene data show CDR1 as MNHEY and CDR2 as SVGAGI. The CDR3 sequence is 14 residues long.

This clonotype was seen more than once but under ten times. The CDR3 reads CATSREGTTEATDTQYF. CDR3 in DNA: TGTGCCACCAGCAGAGAAGGGACAACCGAAGCCACAGATACGCAGTATTTT. The V call is TRBV15, the J call TRBJ2-3; perhaps TRBD1 as D (6 bases). Germline lookup yields CDR1 LNHNV and CDR2 YYDKDF (reference sequence). V lost 0 bases and J lost 2, with 15 bases in between. This CDR3 region has 17 residues. The whole variable domain, remainder taken from reference TRBV15 and TRBJ2-3, is DAMVIQNPRYQVTQFGKPVTLSCSQTLNHNVMYWYQQKSSQAPKLLFHYYDKDFNNEADTPDNFQSRRPNTSFCFLDIRSPGLGDTAMYLCATSREGTTEATDTQYFGPGTRLTVL.

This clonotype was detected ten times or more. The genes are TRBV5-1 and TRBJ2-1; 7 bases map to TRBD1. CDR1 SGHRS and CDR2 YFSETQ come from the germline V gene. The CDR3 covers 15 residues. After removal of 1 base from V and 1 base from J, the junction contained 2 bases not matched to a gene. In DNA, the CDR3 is TGCGCCAGCAGCTTGAGGGACAGATCCTACAATGAGCAGTTCTTC. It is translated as CASSLRDRSYNEQFF. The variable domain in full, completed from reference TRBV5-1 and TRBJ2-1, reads KAGVTQTPRYLIKTRGQQVTLSCSPISGHRSVSWYQQTPGQGLQFLFEYFSETQRNKGNFPGRFSGRQFSNSRSEMNVSTLELGDSALYLCASSLRDRSYNEQFFGPGTRLTVL.

DNA of the CDR3: TGTGCCAGCAGCCAAAAGCCTGATGGCTACACCTTC. Residues: CASSQKPDGYTF. The rearrangement joins TRBV3-1 to TRBJ1-2; D not certain. The CDR3 contains 12 residues. Germline CDR1 is LGHDT and CDR2 is YNNKEL (reference sequence). V was clipped by 2 bases and J by 6 bases, with 7 bases between them.

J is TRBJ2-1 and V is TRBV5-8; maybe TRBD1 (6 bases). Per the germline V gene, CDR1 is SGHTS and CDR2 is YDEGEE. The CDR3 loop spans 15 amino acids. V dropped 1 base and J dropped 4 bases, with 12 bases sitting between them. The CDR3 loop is CASSLRGTGYNEQFF. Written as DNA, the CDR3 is TGTGCCAGCAGCTTGAGGGGGACCGGGTACAATGAGCAGTTCTTC.

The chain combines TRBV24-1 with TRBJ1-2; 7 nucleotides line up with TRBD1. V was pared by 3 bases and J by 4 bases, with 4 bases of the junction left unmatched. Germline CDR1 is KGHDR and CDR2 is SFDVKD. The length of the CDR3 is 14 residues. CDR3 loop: CATSDPDRVYGYTF. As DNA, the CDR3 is TGTGCCACCAGTGATCCTGACAGGGTCTATGGCTACACCTTC.